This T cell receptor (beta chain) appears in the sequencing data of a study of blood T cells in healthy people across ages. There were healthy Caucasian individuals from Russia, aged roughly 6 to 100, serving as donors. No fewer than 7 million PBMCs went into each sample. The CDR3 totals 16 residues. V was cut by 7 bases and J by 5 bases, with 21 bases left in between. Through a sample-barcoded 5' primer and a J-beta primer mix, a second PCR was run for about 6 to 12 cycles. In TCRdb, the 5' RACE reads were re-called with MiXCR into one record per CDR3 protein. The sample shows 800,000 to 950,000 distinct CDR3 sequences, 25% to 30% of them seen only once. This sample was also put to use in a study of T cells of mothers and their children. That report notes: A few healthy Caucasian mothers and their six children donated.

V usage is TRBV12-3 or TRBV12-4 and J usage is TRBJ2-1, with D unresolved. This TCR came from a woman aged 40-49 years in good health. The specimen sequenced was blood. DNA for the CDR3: TGTGCCAGCACCCCGAACAGAGCTTCGTCGCACAATGAGCAGTTCTTC. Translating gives CASTPNRASSHNEQFF.